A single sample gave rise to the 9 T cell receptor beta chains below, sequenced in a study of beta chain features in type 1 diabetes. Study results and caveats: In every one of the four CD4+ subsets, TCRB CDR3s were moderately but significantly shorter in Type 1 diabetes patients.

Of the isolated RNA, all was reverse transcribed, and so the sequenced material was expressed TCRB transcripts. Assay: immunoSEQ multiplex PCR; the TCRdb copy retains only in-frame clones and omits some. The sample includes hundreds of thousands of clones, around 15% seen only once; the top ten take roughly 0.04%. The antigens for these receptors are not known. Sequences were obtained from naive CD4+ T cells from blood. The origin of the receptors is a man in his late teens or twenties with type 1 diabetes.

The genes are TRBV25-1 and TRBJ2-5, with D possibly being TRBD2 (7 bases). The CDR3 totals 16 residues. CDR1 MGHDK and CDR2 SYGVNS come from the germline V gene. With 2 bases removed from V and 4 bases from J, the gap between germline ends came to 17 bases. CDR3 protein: CASSEGLGGAGETQYF. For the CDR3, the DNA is TGTGCCAGCAGTGAAGGGCTGGGGGGGGCCGGAGAGACCCAGTACTTC.

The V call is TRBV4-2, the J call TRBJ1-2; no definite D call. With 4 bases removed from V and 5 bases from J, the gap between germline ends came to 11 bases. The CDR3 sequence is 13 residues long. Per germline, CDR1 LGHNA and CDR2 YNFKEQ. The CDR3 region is CASSLPQEYGYTF. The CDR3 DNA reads TGTGCCAGCAGCCTCCCCCAGGAGTATGGCTACACCTTC.

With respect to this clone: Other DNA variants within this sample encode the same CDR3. The CDR3 spells CASSLDSNYGYTF. The CDR3 DNA reads as TGTGCCAGCAGCTTAGATTCTAACTATGGCTACACCTTC. The genes are TRBV7-9 and TRBJ1-2; D remains unclear. CDR3 length equals 13 residues. The germline V gene encodes CDR1 SEHNR and CDR2 FQNEAQ (reference sequence). Trimming removed 1 base from V and 0 bases from J, with 3 bases in between.

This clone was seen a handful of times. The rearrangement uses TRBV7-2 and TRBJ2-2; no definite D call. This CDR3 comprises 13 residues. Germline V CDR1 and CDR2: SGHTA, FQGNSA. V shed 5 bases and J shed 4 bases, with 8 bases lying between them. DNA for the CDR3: TGTGCCAGCAGCCAATTCGGCACCGGGGAGCTGTTTTTT. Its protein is CASSQFGTGELFF. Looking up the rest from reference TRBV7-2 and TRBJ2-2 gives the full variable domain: GAGVSQSPSNKVTEKGKDVELRCDPISGHTALYWYRQSLGQGLEFLIYFQGNSAPDKSGLPSDRFSAERTGGSVSTLTIQRTQQEDSAVYLCASSQFGTGELFFGEGSRLTVL.

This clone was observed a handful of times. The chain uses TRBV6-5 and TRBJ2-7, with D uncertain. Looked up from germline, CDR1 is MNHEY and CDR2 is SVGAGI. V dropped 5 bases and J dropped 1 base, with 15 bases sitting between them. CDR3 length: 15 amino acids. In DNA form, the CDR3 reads TGTGCCAGCAGTAGAATGCAAGGAGTTTCCTACGAGCAGTACTTC. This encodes CASSRMQGVSYEQYF.

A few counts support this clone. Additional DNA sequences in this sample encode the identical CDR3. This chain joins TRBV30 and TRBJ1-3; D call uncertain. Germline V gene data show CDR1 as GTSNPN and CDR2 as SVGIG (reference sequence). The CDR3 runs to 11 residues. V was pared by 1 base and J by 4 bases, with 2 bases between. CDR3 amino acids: CAWSGGNTIYF. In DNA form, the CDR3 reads TGTGCCTGGAGTGGAGGAAACACCATATATTTT.

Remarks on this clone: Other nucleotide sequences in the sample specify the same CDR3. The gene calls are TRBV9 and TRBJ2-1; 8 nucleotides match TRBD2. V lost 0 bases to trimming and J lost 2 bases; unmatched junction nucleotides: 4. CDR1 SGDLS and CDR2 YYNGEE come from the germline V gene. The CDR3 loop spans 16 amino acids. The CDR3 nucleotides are TGTGCCAGCAGCGTAGTCGGTAGCGGGGCCTACAATGAGCAGTTCTTC. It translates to CASSVVGSGAYNEQFF.

CDR3 residues: CASSRGQGYNEQFF. The CDR3 bases are TGCGCCAGCAGCCGCGGACAGGGATACAATGAGCAGTTCTTC. The genes are TRBV4-1 and TRBJ2-1; TRBD1 matches at 8 bases. The germline CDR1 and CDR2 sequences are MGHRA and YSYEKL. The CDR3 has 14 residues. V shed 4 bases and J 4 bases; nucleotides not matched to a gene: 3.

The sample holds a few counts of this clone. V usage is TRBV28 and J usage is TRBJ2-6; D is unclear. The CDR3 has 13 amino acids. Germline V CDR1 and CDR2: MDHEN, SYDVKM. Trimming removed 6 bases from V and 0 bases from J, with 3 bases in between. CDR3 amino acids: CASRISGANVLTF. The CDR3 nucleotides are TGTGCCAGCAGAATCTCTGGGGCCAACGTCCTGACTTTC.